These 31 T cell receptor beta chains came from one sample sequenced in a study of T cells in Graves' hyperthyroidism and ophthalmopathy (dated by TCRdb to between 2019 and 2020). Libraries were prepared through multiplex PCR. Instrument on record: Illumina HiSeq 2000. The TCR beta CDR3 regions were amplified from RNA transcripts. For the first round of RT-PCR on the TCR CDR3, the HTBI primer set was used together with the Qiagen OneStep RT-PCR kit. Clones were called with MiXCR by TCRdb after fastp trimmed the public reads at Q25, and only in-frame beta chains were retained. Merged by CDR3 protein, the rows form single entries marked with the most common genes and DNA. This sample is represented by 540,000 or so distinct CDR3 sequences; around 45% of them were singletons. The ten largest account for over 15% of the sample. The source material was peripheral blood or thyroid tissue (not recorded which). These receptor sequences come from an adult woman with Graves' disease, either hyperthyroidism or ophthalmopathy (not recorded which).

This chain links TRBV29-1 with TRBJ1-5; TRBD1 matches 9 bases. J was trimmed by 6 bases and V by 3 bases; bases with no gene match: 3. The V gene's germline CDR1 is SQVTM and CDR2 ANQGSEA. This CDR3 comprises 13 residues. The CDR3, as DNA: TGCAGCGTTGACACAGGGGGCTTTCAGCCCCAGCATTTT. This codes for CSVDTGGFQPQHF. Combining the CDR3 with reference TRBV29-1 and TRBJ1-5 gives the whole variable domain SAVISQKPSRDICQRGTSLTIQCQVDSQVTMMFWYRQQPGQSLTLIATANQGSEATYESGFVIDKFPISRPNLTFSTLTVSNMSPEDSSIYLCSVDTGGFQPQHFGDGTRLSIL.

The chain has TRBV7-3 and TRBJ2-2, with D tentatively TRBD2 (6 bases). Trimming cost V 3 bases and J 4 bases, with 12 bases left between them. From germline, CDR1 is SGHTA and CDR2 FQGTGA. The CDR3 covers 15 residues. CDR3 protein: CASSFGGIGTGELFF. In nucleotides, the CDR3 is TGTGCCAGCAGCTTCGGCGGGATTGGCACCGGGGAGCTGTTTTTT.

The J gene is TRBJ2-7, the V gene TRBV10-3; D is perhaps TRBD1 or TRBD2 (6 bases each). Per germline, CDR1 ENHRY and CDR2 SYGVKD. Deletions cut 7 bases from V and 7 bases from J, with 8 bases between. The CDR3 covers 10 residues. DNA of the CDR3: TGTGCCATCAAGGGGGGAGAGCAGTACTTC. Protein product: CAIKGGEQYF.

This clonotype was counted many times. The CDR3 DNA reads TGTGCCAGCAGCTTAGATCTGGGGAACACCATATATTTT. This translates into CASSLDLGNTIYF. The rearrangement uses TRBV7-6 and TRBJ1-3; no reliable D call. V was clipped by 1 base and J by 7 bases, with 8 bases between them. The V gene's germline CDR1 is SGHVS and CDR2 FNYEAQ. CDR3 length: 13 amino acids. The whole variable domain, filled in from reference TRBV7-6 and TRBJ1-3, reads GAGVSQSPRYKVTKRGQDVALRCDPISGHVSLYWYRQALGQGPEFLTYFNYEAQQDKSGLPNDRFSAERPEGSISTLTIQRTEQRDSAMYRCASSLDLGNTIYFGEGSWLTVV.

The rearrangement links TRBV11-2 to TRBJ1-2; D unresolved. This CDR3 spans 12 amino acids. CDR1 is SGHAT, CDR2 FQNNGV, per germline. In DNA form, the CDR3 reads TGTGCTAGAGTCCACGGTAGTCGGAGCTACACCTTC. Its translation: CARVHGSRSYTF.

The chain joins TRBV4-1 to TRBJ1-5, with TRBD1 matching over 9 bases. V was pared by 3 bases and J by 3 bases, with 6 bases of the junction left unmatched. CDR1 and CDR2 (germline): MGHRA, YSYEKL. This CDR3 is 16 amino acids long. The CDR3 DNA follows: TGCGCCAGCAGCCAGACAGGGGGGGGTATCAATCAGCCCCAGCATTTT. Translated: CASSQTGGGINQPQHF.

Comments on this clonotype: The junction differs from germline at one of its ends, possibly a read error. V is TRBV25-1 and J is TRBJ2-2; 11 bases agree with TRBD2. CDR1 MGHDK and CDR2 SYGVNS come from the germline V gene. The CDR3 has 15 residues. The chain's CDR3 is CAISGTSGNTGELFF. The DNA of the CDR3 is TGTGCCATCAGTGGGACTAGCGGGAACACCGGGGAGCTGTTTTTT.

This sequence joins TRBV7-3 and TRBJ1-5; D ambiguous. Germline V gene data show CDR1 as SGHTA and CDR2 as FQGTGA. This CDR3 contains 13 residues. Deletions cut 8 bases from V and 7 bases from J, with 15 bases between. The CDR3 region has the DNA TGTGCCAGCTCTCTCGGGCAAACCCAGCCCCAGCATTTT. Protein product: CASSLGQTQPQHF.

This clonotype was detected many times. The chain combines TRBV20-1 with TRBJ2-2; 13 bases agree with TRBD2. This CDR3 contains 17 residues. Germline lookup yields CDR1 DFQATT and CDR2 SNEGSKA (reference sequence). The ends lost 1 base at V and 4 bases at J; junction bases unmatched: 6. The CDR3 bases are TGCAGTGCTAGAGGCGCCAGACTAGCGGGAGGCACCGGGGAGCTGTTTTTT. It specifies CSARGARLAGGTGELFF.

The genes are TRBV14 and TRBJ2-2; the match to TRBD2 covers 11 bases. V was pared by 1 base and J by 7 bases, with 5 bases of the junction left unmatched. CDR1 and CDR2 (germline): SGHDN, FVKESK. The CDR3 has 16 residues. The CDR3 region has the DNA TGTGCCAGCAGCCAAGGGGGACTAGCGGTTGGCGGGGAGCTGTTTTTT. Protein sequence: CASSQGGLAVGGELFF.

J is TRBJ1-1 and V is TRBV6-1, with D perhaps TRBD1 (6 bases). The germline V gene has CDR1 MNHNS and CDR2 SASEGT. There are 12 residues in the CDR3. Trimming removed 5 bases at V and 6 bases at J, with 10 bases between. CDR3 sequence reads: CASSPDSPEAFF. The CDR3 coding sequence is TGTGCCAGCAGTCCGGACAGCCCTGAAGCTTTCTTT.

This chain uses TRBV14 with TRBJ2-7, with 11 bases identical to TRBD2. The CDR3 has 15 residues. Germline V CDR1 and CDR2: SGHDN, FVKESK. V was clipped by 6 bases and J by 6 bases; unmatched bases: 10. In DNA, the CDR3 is TGTGCCAGCAGATCTTGGGGACTAGCGGTTGGCGAGCAGTACTTC. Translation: CASRSWGLAVGEQYF.

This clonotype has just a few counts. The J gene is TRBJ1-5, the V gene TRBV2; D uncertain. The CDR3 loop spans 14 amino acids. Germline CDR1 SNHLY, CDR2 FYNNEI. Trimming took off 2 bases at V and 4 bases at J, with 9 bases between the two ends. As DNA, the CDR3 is TGTGCCAGCAGTGAATCAGAACGAAATCAGCCCCAGCATTTT. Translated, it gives CASSESERNQPQHF.

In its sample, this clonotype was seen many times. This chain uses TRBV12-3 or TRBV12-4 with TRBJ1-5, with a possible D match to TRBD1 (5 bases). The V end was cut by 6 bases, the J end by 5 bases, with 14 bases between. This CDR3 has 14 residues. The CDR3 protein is CASSSTGGYQPQHF. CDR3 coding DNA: TGTGCCAGCAGCTCGACCGGGGGGTATCAGCCCCAGCATTTT.

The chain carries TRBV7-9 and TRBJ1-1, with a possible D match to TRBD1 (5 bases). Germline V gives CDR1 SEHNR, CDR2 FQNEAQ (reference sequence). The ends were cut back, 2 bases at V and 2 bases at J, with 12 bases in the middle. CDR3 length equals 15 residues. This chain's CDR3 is CASSLPRDRNTEAFF. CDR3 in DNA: TGTGCCAGCAGCTTACCTCGGGACCGAAACACTGAAGCTTTCTTT.

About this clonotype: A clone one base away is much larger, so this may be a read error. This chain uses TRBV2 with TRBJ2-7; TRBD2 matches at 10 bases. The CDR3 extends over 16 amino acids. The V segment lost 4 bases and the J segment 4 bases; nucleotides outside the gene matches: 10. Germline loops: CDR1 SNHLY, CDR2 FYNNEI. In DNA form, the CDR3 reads TGTGCCAGCAGTGGAGGTGGAGCGGGAGGGCGATACGAGCAGTACTTC. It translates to CASSGGGAGGRYEQYF.

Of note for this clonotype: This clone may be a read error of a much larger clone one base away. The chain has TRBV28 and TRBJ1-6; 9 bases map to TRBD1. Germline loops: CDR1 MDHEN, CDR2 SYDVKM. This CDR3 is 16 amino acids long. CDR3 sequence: CAGSSGQGIMESPLHF. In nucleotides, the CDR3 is TGTGCCGGCAGTTCCGGACAGGGGATAATGGAGTCACCCCTCCACTTT.

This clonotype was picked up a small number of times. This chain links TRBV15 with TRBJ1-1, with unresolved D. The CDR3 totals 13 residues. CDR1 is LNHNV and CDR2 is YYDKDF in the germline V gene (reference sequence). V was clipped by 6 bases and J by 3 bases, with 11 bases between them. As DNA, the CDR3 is TGTGCCACCAGTATGGACCGGGACACTGAAGCTTTCTTT. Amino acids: CATSMDRDTEAFF.

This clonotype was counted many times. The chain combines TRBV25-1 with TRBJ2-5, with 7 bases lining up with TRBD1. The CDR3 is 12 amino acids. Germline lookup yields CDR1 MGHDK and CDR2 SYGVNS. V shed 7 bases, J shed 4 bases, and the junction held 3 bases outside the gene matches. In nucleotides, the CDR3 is TGTGCCAGCAAACAGGGGACAGAGACCCAGTACTTC. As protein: CASKQGTETQYF. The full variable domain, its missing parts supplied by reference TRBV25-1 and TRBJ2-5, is EADIYQTPRYLVIGTGKKITLECSQTMGHDKMYWYQQDPGMELHLIHYSYGVNSTEKGDLSSESTVSRIRTEHFPLTLESARPSHTSQYLCASKQGTETQYFGPGTRLLVL.

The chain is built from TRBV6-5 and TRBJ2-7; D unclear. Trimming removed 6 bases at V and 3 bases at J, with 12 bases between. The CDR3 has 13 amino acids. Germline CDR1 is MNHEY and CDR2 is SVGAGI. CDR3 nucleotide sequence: TGTGCCAGCAGATCCGAGTGGGACTACGAGCAGTACTTC. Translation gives CASRSEWDYEQYF.

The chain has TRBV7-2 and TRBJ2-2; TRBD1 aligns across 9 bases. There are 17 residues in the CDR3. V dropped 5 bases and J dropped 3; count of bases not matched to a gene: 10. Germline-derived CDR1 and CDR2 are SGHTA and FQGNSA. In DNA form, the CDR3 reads TGTGCCAGCAGCAACCCTCCGGGACAGGGTTACACCGGGGAGCTGTTTTTT. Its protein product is CASSNPPGQGYTGELFF.

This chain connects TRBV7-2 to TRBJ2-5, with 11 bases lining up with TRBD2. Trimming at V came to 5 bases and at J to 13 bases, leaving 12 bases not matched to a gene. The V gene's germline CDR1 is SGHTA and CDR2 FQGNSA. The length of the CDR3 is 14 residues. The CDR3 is CASSQETSGEPGYF. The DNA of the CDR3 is TGTGCCAGCAGCCAAGAGACTAGCGGGGAGCCGGGGTACTTC.

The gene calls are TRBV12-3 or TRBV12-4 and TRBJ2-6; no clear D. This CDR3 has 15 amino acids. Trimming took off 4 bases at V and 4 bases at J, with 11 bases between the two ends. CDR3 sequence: CASSYFSTGANVLTF. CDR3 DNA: TGTGCCAGCAGTTACTTCAGTACCGGGGCCAACGTCCTGACTTTC.

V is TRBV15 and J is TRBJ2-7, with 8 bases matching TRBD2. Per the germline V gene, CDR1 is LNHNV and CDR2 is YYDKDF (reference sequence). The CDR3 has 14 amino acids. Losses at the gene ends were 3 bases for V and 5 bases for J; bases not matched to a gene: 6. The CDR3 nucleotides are TGTGCCACCAGCAGTCGAGCGGGAGAGGACGAGCAGTACTTC. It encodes CATSSRAGEDEQYF.

The CDR3 loop is CASSFTSGKGSDTQYF. In nucleotides, the CDR3 is TGTGCCAGCAGCTTCACTAGCGGGAAGGGATCAGATACGCAGTATTTT. The V gene is TRBV7-9, the J gene TRBJ2-3, with 10 bases fitting TRBD2. V lost 3 bases to trimming and J lost 4 bases; unmatched junction nucleotides: 7. The CDR3 has 16 amino acids. CDR1 is SEHNR, CDR2 FQNEAQ, per germline (reference sequence). The entire variable domain, with the rest obtained from reference TRBV7-9 and TRBJ2-3, is as follows: DTGVSQNPRHKITKRGQNVTFRCDPISEHNRLYWYRQTLGQGPEFLTYFQNEAQLEKSRLLSDRFSAERPKGSFSTLEIQRTEQGDSAMYLCASSFTSGKGSDTQYFGPGTRLTVL.

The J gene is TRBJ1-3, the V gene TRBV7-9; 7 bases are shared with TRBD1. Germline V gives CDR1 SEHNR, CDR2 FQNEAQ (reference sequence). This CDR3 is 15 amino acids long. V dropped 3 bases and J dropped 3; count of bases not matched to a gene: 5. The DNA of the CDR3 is TGTGCCAGCAGCTTTCGACAGGGCTTTGGAAACACCATATATTTT. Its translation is CASSFRQGFGNTIYF.

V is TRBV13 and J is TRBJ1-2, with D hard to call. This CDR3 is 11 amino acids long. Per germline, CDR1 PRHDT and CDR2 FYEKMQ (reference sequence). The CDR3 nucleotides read TGTGCTAGTCACGTCGGGGATGGCTACACCTTC. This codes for CASHVGDGYTF.

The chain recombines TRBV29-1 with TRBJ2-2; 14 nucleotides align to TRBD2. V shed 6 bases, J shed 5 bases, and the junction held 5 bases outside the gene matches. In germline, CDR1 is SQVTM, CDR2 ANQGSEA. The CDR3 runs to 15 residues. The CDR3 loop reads CSVYGTSGSTGELFF. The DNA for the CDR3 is TGCAGCGTCTACGGGACTAGCGGGAGTACCGGGGAGCTGTTTTTT.

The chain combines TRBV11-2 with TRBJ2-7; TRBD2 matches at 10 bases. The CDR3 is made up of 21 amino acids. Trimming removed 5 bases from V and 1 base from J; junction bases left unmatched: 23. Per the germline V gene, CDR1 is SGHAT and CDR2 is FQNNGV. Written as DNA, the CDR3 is TGTGCCAGCAGCCCCGGGACTAGCGAAACGGAGGGCGGATTGACGTCCTACGAGCAGTACTTC. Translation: CASSPGTSETEGGLTSYEQYF.

The CDR3: CASRGGDVSLFF. CDR3 DNA: TGTGCCAGCAGAGGGGGCGACGTATCGCTGTTTTTT. The chain has TRBV7-3 and TRBJ2-2; TRBD1 matches at 7 bases. The J segment lost 13 bases and the V segment lost 6 bases, leaving 8 bases of the junction unmatched. CDR3 length equals 12 residues. The germline V gene encodes CDR1 SGHTA and CDR2 FQGTGA. The full variable domain, its missing parts supplied by reference TRBV7-3 and TRBJ2-2, is GAGVSQTPSNKVTEKGKYVELRCDPISGHTALYWYRQSLGQGPEFLIYFQGTGAADDSGLPNDRFFAVRPEGSVSTLKIQRTERGDSAVYLCASRGGDVSLFFGEGSRLTVL.

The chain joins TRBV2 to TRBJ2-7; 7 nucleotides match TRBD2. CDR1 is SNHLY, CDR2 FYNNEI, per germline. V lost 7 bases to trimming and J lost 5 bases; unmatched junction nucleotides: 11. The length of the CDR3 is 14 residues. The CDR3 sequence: CASNVGGSPHEQYF. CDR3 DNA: TGTGCCAGCAACGTCGGCGGGAGTCCCCACGAGCAGTACTTC.